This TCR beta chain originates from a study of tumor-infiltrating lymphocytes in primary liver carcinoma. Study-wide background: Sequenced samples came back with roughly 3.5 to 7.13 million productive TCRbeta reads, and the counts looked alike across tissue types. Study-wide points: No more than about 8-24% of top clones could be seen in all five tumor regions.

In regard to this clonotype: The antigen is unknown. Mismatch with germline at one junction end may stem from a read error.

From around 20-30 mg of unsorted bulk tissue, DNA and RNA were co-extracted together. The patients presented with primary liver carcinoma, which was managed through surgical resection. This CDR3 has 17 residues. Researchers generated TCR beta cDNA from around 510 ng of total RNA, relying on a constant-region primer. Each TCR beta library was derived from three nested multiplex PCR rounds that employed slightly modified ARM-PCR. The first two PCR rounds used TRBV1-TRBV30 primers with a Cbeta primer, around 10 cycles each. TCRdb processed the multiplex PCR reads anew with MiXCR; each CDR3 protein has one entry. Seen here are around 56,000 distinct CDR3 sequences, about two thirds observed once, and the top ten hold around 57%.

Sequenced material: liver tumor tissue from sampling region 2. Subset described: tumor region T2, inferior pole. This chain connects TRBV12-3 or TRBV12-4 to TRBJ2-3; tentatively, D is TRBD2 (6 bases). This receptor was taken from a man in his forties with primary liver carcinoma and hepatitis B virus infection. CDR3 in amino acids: CACSLAPAGPGADTQFF. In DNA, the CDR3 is TGTGCCTGCAGTTTAGCCCCGGCGGGGCCCGGGGCAGATACGCAGTTTTTT.